Below, 10 T cell receptor beta chains from the same sample are listed, as sequenced in a study of CD8+CD57+ T cells in acquired aplastic anemia. Using genomic DNA as the template, TCR beta VDJ and CDR3 profiling was carried out. Each CDR3 protein is one row after TCRdb ran MiXCR on the reads. Among 120,000 or so distinct CDR3 sequences listed, about half were seen once. The sample was sorted CD4+, CD8+, or CD8+CD57+ T cells (not recorded which) from PBMCs. The receptors shown here come from a human donor in good health, serving as a control.

The V call is TRBV24-1, the J call TRBJ2-5; the match to TRBD2 covers 10 bases. CDR1 KGHDR and CDR2 SFDVKD come from the germline V gene. The V segment lost 4 bases and the J segment 0 bases; nucleotides outside the gene matches: 4. This CDR3 has 16 amino acids. For the CDR3, the DNA is TGTGCCACCAGTGACCATGGACTAGCGGACCAAGAGACCCAGTACTTC. Translation gives CATSDHGLADQETQYF.

This clonotype has ten or more counts. The chain has TRBV7-2 and TRBJ1-1; D is possibly TRBD1 (5 bases). Trimming left V 3 bases short and J 9 bases short, with 14 bases between. CDR1 is SGHTA, CDR2 FQGNSA, per germline. The CDR3 covers 13 residues. CDR3 sequence: CASSFPGIDKAFF. CDR3 in DNA: TGTGCCAGCAGCTTCCCAGGGATAGATAAAGCTTTCTTT.

This rearrangement joins TRBV24-1 to TRBJ2-7; TRBD1 aligns across 7 bases. The CDR3 loop spans 14 amino acids. Germline CDR1 is KGHDR and CDR2 is SFDVKD. Trimming removed 3 bases from V and 1 base from J; junction bases left unmatched: 2. The CDR3 DNA reads as TGTGCCACCAGTGATCCGGGACAGTCCTACGAGCAGTACTTC. It is translated as CATSDPGQSYEQYF.

In regard to this clonotype: One end of the junction fails to match germline, which may point to a read error. V usage is TRBV4-1 and J usage is TRBJ2-5; the match to TRBD2 covers 10 bases. The germline gives CDR1 MGHRA, CDR2 YSYEKL. The CDR3 is 15 amino acids. Written as DNA, the CDR3 is TGCGCCAGCAGCCAAGGACTAGCGGGTCAAGGGACCCAGTACTTC. This translates into CASSQGLAGQGTQYF.

The chain recombines TRBV2 with TRBJ1-2, with no clear D. The CDR3 consists of 13 residues. CDR1 and CDR2 (germline): SNHLY, FYNNEI. Trimming took 8 bases from V and 6 from J, leaving 16 bases between them. As DNA, the CDR3 is TGTGCCAGCTCACCCGTCGCGGGCCATGGCTACACCTTC. Translated, it gives CASSPVAGHGYTF. The variable domain in full, completed from reference TRBV2 and TRBJ1-2, reads EPEVTQTPSHQVTQMGQEVILRCVPISNHLYFYWYRQILGQKVEFLVSFYNNEISEKSEIFDDQFSVERPDGSNFTLKIRSTKLEDSAMYFCASSPVAGHGYTFGSGTRLTVV.

The rearrangement links TRBV24-1 to TRBJ2-3; 10 bases are a match to TRBD1. The trim removed 8 bases at V and 4 bases at J, leaving 8 bases unmatched. CDR3 length: 15 residues. Germline V gene lookup returns CDR1 KGHDR and CDR2 SFDVKD. CDR3 sequence: CATNGRDRGSDTQYF. The CDR3 region has the DNA TGTGCCACCAATGGCCGGGACAGGGGCTCAGATACGCAGTATTTT.

J is TRBJ1-5 and V is TRBV9, with 9 bases identical to TRBD1. With V trimmed by 3 bases and J by 2 bases, 3 bases remained unmatched. Germline CDR1 is SGDLS and CDR2 is YYNGEE. This CDR3 is built from 15 residues. CDR3 nucleotide sequence: TGTGCCAGCAGCGGGGGACAGGGACGCAATCAGCCCCAGCATTTT. Its translation is CASSGGQGRNQPQHF. Looking up the rest from reference TRBV9 and TRBJ1-5 gives the full variable domain: DSGVTQTPKHLITATGQRVTLRCSPRSGDLSVYWYQQSLDQGLQFLIQYYNGEERAKGNILERFSAQQFPDLHSELNLSSLELGDSALYFCASSGGQGRNQPQHFGDGTRLSIL.

This clonotype was picked up many times. The V and J genes are TRBV12-3 or TRBV12-4 and TRBJ1-6; TRBD1 might be the D (6 bases). The CDR3 contains 14 residues. Trimming shortened V by 3 bases and J by 7 bases, and 10 bases separated the two germline ends. CDR3 loop: CASSLSQGNSPLHF. Written as DNA, the CDR3 is TGTGCCAGCAGTTTGTCACAGGGAAATTCACCCCTCCACTTT.

In this sample, this clonotype turned up a few times. The V gene is TRBV11-1, the J gene TRBJ1-2; tentatively, D is TRBD1 (6 bases). The length of the CDR3 is 14 residues. Between the trimmed V and J ends, which lost 5 bases and 7 bases, there was a span of 17 bases. The V gene's germline CDR1 is SGHAT and CDR2 FQDESV (reference sequence). The CDR3 reads CASSPGGRVGGYTF. The CDR3 DNA is TGTGCCAGCAGCCCGGGGGGCAGGGTGGGTGGCTACACCTTC.

This clonotype was counted at least ten times. The chain recombines TRBV29-1 with TRBJ2-1, with 8 bases aligning to TRBD2. The CDR3 spans 15 residues. Germline V gene sequence: CDR1 SQVTM, CDR2 ANQGSEA. V lost 8 bases to trimming and J lost 4 bases; unmatched junction nucleotides: 13. The DNA for the CDR3 is TGCAGCATAGACCGGGGGGGGGGCGTTTACAATGAGCAGTTCTTC. Protein product: CSIDRGGGVYNEQFF.